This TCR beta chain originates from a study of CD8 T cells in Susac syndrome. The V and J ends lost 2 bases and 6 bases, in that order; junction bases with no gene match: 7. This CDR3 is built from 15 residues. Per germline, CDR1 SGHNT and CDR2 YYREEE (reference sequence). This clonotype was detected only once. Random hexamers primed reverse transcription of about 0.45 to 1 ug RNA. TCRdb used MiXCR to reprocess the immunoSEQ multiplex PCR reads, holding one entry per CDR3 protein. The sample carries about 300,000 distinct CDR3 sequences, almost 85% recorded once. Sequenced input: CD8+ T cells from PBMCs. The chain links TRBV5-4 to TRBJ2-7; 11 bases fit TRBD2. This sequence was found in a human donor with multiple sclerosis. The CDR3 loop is CASSLETSGKSEQYF. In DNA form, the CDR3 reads TGTGCCAGCAGCTTAGAGACTAGCGGGAAATCCGAGCAGTACTTC.